What follows is one T cell receptor beta chain and its context. The sample originates from a study of monozygotic twins with cystic fibrosis. Trimming took 1 base from V and 2 from J, leaving 9 bases between them. The length of the CDR3 is 13 residues. Germline V gene data show CDR1 as SQVTM and CDR2 as ANQGSEA. Libraries were prepared by immunoSEQ multiplex PCR; TCRdb keeps only in-frame clonotypes and omits some of them. The table includes about 17,000 clones, around 96% detected once. The rearrangement uses TRBV29-1 and TRBJ2-7, with no clear D. This clonotype was obtained from a girl aged 2 to 10 with cystic fibrosis. The sequenced material came from blood. The CDR3 DNA follows: TGCAGCGTTGAAGGACACGACACCTACGAGCAGTACTTC. The encoded protein is CSVEGHDTYEQYF.